Following are 6 T cell receptor beta chains from one sample sequenced in a study of blood T cell repertoires in COVID-19. Clones were sequenced by immunoSEQ multiplex PCR, and TCRdb holds only the in-frame ones, with some missing. Among a few hundred thousand clones listed, about four fifths were seen once. The sample consisted of peripheral blood. Receptors were obtained from an older person with COVID-19, enrolled during active disease.

The chain employs TRBV7-9 and TRBJ1-1; the D is unclear. V dropped 4 bases and J dropped 1 base, with 7 bases sitting between them. This CDR3 comprises 13 residues. CDR1 is SEHNR, CDR2 FQNEAQ, per germline (reference sequence). The CDR3 sequence is CASSSPKNTEAFF. DNA for the CDR3: TGTGCCAGCAGCTCCCCCAAGAACACTGAAGCTTTCTTT. Filled out from reference TRBV7-9 and TRBJ1-1, the complete variable domain reads DTGVSQNPRHKITKRGQNVTFRCDPISEHNRLYWYRQTLGQGPEFLTYFQNEAQLEKSRLLSDRFSAERPKGSFSTLEIQRTEQGDSAMYLCASSSPKNTEAFFGQGTRLTVV.

The chain joins TRBV5-1 to TRBJ1-3, with 10 bases aligning to TRBD1. Losses at the gene ends were 4 bases for V and 7 bases for J; bases not matched to a gene: 5. CDR1 SGHRS and CDR2 YFSETQ come from the germline V gene. The CDR3 has 14 residues. The CDR3 sequence is CASSTGDRGNTIYF. CDR3 nucleotide sequence: TGCGCCAGCAGCACGGGGGACAGGGGTAACACCATATATTTT.

The chain uses TRBV15 and TRBJ1-5; D is perhaps TRBD1 (6 bases). Trimming cost V 5 bases and J 3 bases, with 17 bases left between them. CDR3 length: 16 residues. CDR1 and CDR2 (germline): LNHNV, YYDKDF (reference sequence). The CDR3 region is CATSGFLTGHNQPQHF. CDR3 in DNA: TGTGCCACCAGCGGATTCTTGACAGGCCACAATCAGCCCCAGCATTTT. Full variable domain (outside the CDR3, taken from reference TRBV15 and TRBJ1-5): DAMVIQNPRYQVTQFGKPVTLSCSQTLNHNVMYWYQQKSSQAPKLLFHYYDKDFNNEADTPDNFQSRRPNTSFCFLDIRSPGLGDTAMYLCATSGFLTGHNQPQHFGDGTRLSIL.

The gene calls are TRBV18 and TRBJ2-7; TRBD2 aligns across 9 bases. The germline CDR1 and CDR2 sequences are KGHSH and LQKENI. CDR3 length: 15 amino acids. The V segment lost 6 bases and the J segment 0 bases; nucleotides outside the gene matches: 6. The CDR3 loop reads CASSALSGSSYEQYF. For the CDR3, the DNA is TGTGCCAGCTCGGCCCTTAGCGGGAGCTCCTACGAGCAGTACTTC.

This chain links TRBV30 with TRBJ1-1; D unclear. Per the germline V gene, CDR1 is GTSNPN and CDR2 is SVGIG (reference sequence). There are 14 residues in the CDR3. Between the trimmed V and J ends, which lost 0 bases and 0 bases, there was a span of 8 bases. CDR3 loop: CAWSVNSMNTEAFF. The CDR3 DNA reads TGTGCCTGGAGTGTAAACAGCATGAACACTGAAGCTTTCTTT.

V and J are TRBV4-1 and TRBJ2-4; the D is unclear. The V gene lost 4 bases and the J gene lost 4 bases, with 11 bases spanning the gap. The CDR3 is 14 amino acids. CDR1 and CDR2 from the germline V gene are MGHRA and YSYEKL. The CDR3 nucleotides are TGCGCCAGCAGCCTGGCTCAGGTTAAAAACATTCAGTACTTC. Translated, it gives CASSLAQVKNIQYF.